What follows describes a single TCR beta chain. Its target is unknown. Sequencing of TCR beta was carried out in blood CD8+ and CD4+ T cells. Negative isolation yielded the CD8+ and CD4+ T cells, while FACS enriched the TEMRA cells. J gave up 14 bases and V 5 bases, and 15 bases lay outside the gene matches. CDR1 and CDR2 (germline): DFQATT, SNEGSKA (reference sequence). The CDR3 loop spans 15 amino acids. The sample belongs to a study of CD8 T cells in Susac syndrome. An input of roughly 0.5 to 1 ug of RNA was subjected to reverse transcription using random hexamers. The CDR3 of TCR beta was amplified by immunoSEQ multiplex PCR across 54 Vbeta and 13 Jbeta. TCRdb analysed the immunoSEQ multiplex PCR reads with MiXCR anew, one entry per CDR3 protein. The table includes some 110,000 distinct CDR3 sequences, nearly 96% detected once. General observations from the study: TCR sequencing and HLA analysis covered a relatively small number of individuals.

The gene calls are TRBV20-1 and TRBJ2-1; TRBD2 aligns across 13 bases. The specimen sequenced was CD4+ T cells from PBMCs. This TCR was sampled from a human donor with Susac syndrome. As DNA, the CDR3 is TGCAGTGCTCTATTGGGGACTAGCGGGAAGGTCGGGGAGTTCTTC. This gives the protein CSALLGTSGKVGEFF.